A selection of T cell receptor beta chains follows, all from one sample in a study of cytomegalovirus exposure and HLA in healthy donors. Assay used: immunoSEQ multiplex PCR; TCRdb lists only in-frame clones, some missing. The sample has around 140,000 clones; less than 95% are singletons. The sequenced sample was PBMCs. Source of these receptors: a man aged 18 to 30 in good health and CMV-seropositive. CDR3s include the opening cysteine and the closing phenylalanine or tryptophan. D genes are given only for firm matches. Size values are once, few and many counts, or a class for expanded clones, and some rows have none.

abundance	d_gene	v_gene	j_gene	CDR3aa	CDR3nt
.	.	TRBV28	TRBJ2-2	CASRRPITNTGELFF	TGTGCCAGCAGGCGGCCGATCACGAACACCGGGGAGCTGTTTTTT
.	.	TRBV7-6	TRBJ2-7	CASSSTTKRRPYEQYF	TGTGCCAGCAGTTCGACGACTAAGCGGCGCCCCTACGAGCAGTACTTC
once	TRBD1	TRBV6-1	TRBJ1-3	CASSEKGAGGNTIYF	TGTGCCAGCAGTGAAAAGGGGGCTGGGGGAAACACCATATATTTT
.	TRBD1	TRBV13	TRBJ2-5	CASSFRQGRTQYF	TGTGCCAGCAGCTTCCGACAGGGTCGGACCCAGTACTTC
.	TRBD1	TRBV28	TRBJ2-7	CASSSNPGQGPYEQYF	TGTGCCAGCAGTAGTAACCCGGGACAGGGGCCCTACGAGCAGTACTTC
.	TRBD1	TRBV28	TRBJ1-1	CASSETGTGGFAEAFF	TGTGCCAGCAGTGAAACCGGGACAGGGGGGTTCGCTGAAGCTTTCTTT
.	TRBD2	TRBV14	TRBJ2-7	CASSQDARREGSYEQYF	TGTGCCAGCAGCCAAGATGCGCGGCGGGAGGGATCCTACGAGCAGTACTTC
.	TRBD2	TRBV27	TRBJ2-2	CASSLLAGASTGELFF	TGTGCCAGCAGTTTACTAGCGGGAGCGAGCACCGGGGAGCTGTTTTTT
.	.	TRBV2	TRBJ2-3	CASSKQVLTDTQYF	TGTGCCAGCAGTAAACAGGTTCTCACAGATACGCAGTATTTT
few	.	TRBV5-1	TRBJ2-2	CASSLDPTGTGELFF	TGCGCCAGCAGCTTGGATCCGACAGGCACCGGGGAGCTGTTTTTT
.	.	TRBV7-3	TRBJ2-5	CASSLIPKETQYF	TGTGCCAGCAGCTTAATCCCCAAAGAGACCCAGTACTTC
.	.	TRBV23-1	TRBJ2-2	CASSPRGMCTGELFF	TGCGCCAGCAGCCCTAGGGGAATGTGTACCGGGGAGCTGTTTTTT
.	.	TRBV5-1	TRBJ2-7	CASSPTGSYEQYF	TGCGCCAGCAGCCCGACGGGGTCCTACGAGCAGTACTTC
.	.	TRBV27	TRBJ1-1	CASSLDGQGTAFF	TGTGCCAGCAGTTTAGATGGGCAGGGTACGGCTTTCTTT
.	TRBD2	TRBV2	TRBJ2-7	CASSENLGLAAAYEQYF	TGTGCCAGCAGTGAAAATTTGGGACTAGCGGCAGCCTACGAGCAGTACTTC
.	.	TRBV4-1	TRBJ2-7	CASSPLAATSYEQYF	TGCGCCAGCAGCCCCCTGGCGGCTACTTCCTACGAGCAGTACTTC
.	.	TRBV7-6	TRBJ1-3	CASSLGRSTGHTIYF	TGTGCCAGCAGCTTAGGTCGCAGCACAGGACACACCATATATTTT
.	.	TRBV6-5	TRBJ2-5	CASRMRVWQETQYF	TGTGCCAGCAGAATGAGGGTTTGGCAAGAGACCCAGTACTTC
once	.	TRBV5-1	TRBJ1-2	CASSYETGGYGYTF	TGCGCCAGCAGCTACGAGACAGGTGGTTATGGCTACACCTTC
.	.	TRBV11-2	TRBJ2-3	CASSSLRAGITDTQYF	TGTGCCAGCAGCTCCTTAAGGGCAGGGATCACAGATACGCAGTATTTT
.	.	TRBV11-3	TRBJ2-5	CASSHGGETQYF	TGTGCCAGCAGCCATGGGGGCGAGACCCAGTACTTC
.	TRBD2	TRBV9	TRBJ2-3	CASSPGTSGVWNPQYF	TGTGCCAGCAGCCCGGGGACTAGCGGGGTATGGAACCCGCAGTATTTT
.	.	TRBV18	TRBJ1-1	CASSPQGSGAEAFF	TGTGCCAGCTCACCACAGGGGTCTGGGGCTGAAGCTTTCTTT
.	TRBD1	TRBV5-1	TRBJ1-2	CASSLDRGGNGYTF	TGCGCCAGCAGTCTTGACAGGGGTGGTAATGGCTACACCTTC
.	.	TRBV5-1	TRBJ1-1	CASSLGLDTEAFF	TGCGCCAGCAGCTTAGGACTCGACACTGAAGCTTTCTTT
.	.	TRBV5-4	TRBJ2-7	CASSLVSGQGRYEQYF	TGTGCCAGCAGCTTGGTGTCCGGGCAGGGTAGATACGAGCAGTACTTC
.	TRBD1	TRBV7-2	TRBJ2-5	CASSAGQGGQETQYF	TGTGCCAGCAGCGCTGGACAGGGCGGTCAAGAGACCCAGTACTTC
.	TRBD2	TRBV29-1	TRBJ2-7	CSVVSLAGENEQYF	TGCAGCGTTGTTTCACTAGCGGGAGAAAACGAGCAGTACTTC
once	.	TRBV29-1	TRBJ2-1	CSVATGYNEQFF	TGCAGCGTCGCGACAGGTTACAATGAGCAGTTCTTC
.	.	TRBV28	TRBJ2-7	CASSLHRPGYEQYF	TGTGCCAGCAGTTTACACAGGCCTGGCTACGAGCAGTACTTC
.	TRBD2	TRBV7-6	TRBJ2-1	CASSGSGTSDNEQFF	TGTGCCAGCAGCGGATCCGGGACTAGCGACAATGAGCAGTTCTTC
.	TRBD2	TRBV15	TRBJ2-7	CATSARLASSYEQYF	TGTGCCACCAGCGCCCGACTAGCGTCCTCCTACGAGCAGTACTTC
.	.	TRBV28	TRBJ2-2	CATKGGGSTGELFF	TGTGCCACCAAAGGGGGAGGGAGCACCGGGGAGCTGTTTTTT
.	.	TRBV5-1	TRBJ2-7	CASSTGFEQYF	TGCGCCAGCAGCACAGGGTTCGAGCAGTACTTC
once	TRBD1	TRBV6-5	TRBJ2-2	CASSFGQGARTGELFF	TGTGCCAGCAGTTTCGGACAGGGGGCGCGTACCGGGGAGCTGTTTTTT
.	TRBD1	TRBV19	TRBJ1-5	CASRQDRNQPQHF	TGTGCCAGTCGACAGGACAGGAATCAGCCCCAGCATTTT
once	TRBD2	TRBV28	TRBJ2-1	CASKSTSGRVDEQFF	TGTGCCAGCAAGTCAACTAGCGGGAGGGTCGATGAGCAGTTCTTC
.	.	TRBV28	TRBJ1-1	CASSFVGRGAFF	TGTGCCAGCAGTTTCGTAGGGCGGGGGGCTTTCTTT
.	TRBD1	TRBV5-1	TRBJ2-7	CASSLPPTGESEQYF	TGCGCCAGCAGCCTACCCCCGACAGGGGAGAGTGAGCAGTACTTC
once	.	TRBV29-1	TRBJ2-1	CSVLGAASYNEQFF	TGCAGCGTTTTAGGAGCGGCCTCCTACAATGAGCAGTTCTTC
.	TRBD2	TRBV18	TRBJ2-1	CASSPVGRRTVLGEQFF	TGTGCCAGCTCACCCGTCGGGAGGCGGACGGTTTTGGGTGAGCAGTTCTTC
.	.	TRBV28	TRBJ1-4	CASSLSHVEKLFF	TGTGCCAGCAGTTTATCCCATGTCGAAAAACTGTTTTTT
few	TRBD1	TRBV25-1	TRBJ1-2	CASRGQLYGYTF	TGTGCCAGCAGGGGACAGCTCTATGGCTACACCTTC
.	.	TRBV6-5	TRBJ1-4	CASSKPQGSGKLFF	TGTGCCAGCAGTAAACCACAGGGAAGTGGAAAACTGTTTTTT
.	.	TRBV13	TRBJ1-2	CASSLIGGGHGYTF	TGTGCCAGCAGCTTAATTGGCGGAGGCCACGGCTACACCTTC
.	.	TRBV6-1	TRBJ2-3	CASSLRGSTDTQYF	TGTGCCAGCAGTTTAAGGGGAAGCACAGATACGCAGTATTTT
.	TRBD1	TRBV10-2	TRBJ2-6	CASGGTGLSGANVLTF	TGCGCCAGCGGAGGGACAGGGTTATCTGGGGCCAACGTCCTGACTTTC
.	TRBD1	TRBV7-9	TRBJ2-7	CASSLAQGRLYEQYF	TGTGCCAGCAGCTTAGCACAGGGGAGATTGTACGAGCAGTACTTC
.	TRBD1	TRBV13	TRBJ1-3	CASSLTGAGNTIYF	TGTGCCAGCAGCTTGACAGGGGCAGGAAACACCATATATTTT
.	.	TRBV28	TRBJ1-1	CASSFTANTEAFF	TGTGCCAGCAGTTTTACAGCGAACACTGAAGCTTTCTTT
.	TRBD1	TRBV5-6	TRBJ1-5	CASSLARGQGGINQPQHF	TGTGCCAGCAGCTTGGCCCGGGGACAGGGGGGGATCAATCAGCCCCAGCATTTT
.	.	TRBV29-1	TRBJ2-5	CSVEDGGVQQTQYF	TGCAGCGTTGAAGATGGAGGGGTTCAGCAGACCCAGTACTTC
.	.	TRBV5-1	TRBJ2-1	CASSTDYNEQFF	TGCGCCAGCAGCACAGACTACAATGAGCAGTTCTTC